The entry below gives a single T cell receptor beta chain sequence along with its context. These data come from a study of control samples from healthy donors and cancer patients. The CDR3 is 12 residues long. Germline CDR1 SGHRS, CDR2 YFSETQ. The V end was cut by 6 bases, the J end by 0 bases, with 6 bases between. TCRdb keeps only in-frame clones here, not all; method: immunoSEQ multiplex PCR. The sample carries approximately 170,000 clones, just over 90% recorded once. The sample was blood. The J gene is TRBJ1-2, the V gene TRBV5-1, with D perhaps TRBD1 (5 bases). The receptor comes from a woman in her sixties or seventies in good health. The CDR3 here is CASTGANYGYTF. The CDR3 DNA is TGCGCCAGCACGGGGGCTAACTATGGCTACACCTTC.